The next 10 T cell receptor beta chains were all read from a single sample in a study of T cells in Graves' hyperthyroidism and ophthalmopathy. Authors of the study amplified TCR beta CDR3 regions from RNA transcripts. Researchers ran a first-round RT-PCR on the TCR CDR3 using the HTBI primer set. TCRdb reanalysed the multiplex PCR reads using MiXCR and keeps one entry per CDR3 protein. The table has roughly 200,000 distinct CDR3 sequences, around 17% seen once. What was sequenced was blood. The receptors stem from a man aged 40-50 years with Graves' hyperthyroidism.

This clonotype was counted a few times. This chain uses TRBV18 with TRBJ1-5; 12 nucleotides match TRBD1. V trimming: 1 base; J trimming: 7 bases; junction bases outside the gene matches: 8. The CDR3 is 17 residues long. From germline, CDR1 is KGHSH and CDR2 LQKENI. This chain's CDR3 is CASSPRSGTGGRQPQHF. The CDR3 DNA reads as TGTGCCAGCTCACCACGATCCGGGACAGGGGGCCGGCAGCCCCAGCATTTT.

There are many counts of this clonotype. The rearrangement uses TRBV6-1 and TRBJ2-5; 16 nucleotides line up with TRBD2. This CDR3 has 18 residues. The V and J ends lost 7 bases and 3 bases, in that order; junction bases with no gene match: 11. Germline V gene data show CDR1 as MNHNS and CDR2 as SASEGT. The CDR3 loop reads CASTSSRGLAGGKETQYF. The CDR3 bases are TGTGCCAGCACAAGCTCCCGGGGACTAGCGGGGGGGAAAGAGACCCAGTACTTC.

Ten or more counts support this clonotype. The CDR3 reads CASSSTVAYNEQFF. The CDR3 nucleotides are TGTGCCAGCAGCTCCACCGTCGCCTACAATGAGCAGTTCTTC. This chain uses TRBV7-9 with TRBJ2-1; no clear D. Trimming pared 4 bases from V and 2 bases from J, leaving 9 bases between. CDR1 is SEHNR, CDR2 FQNEAQ, per germline (reference sequence). This CDR3 is built from 14 residues.

The chain uses TRBV4-1 and TRBJ1-1; D is uncertain. V lost 4 bases and J lost 1, with 16 bases in between. Germline CDR1 and CDR2: MGHRA and YSYEKL. The CDR3 totals 16 residues. For the CDR3, the DNA is TGCGCCAGCAGCCCACTCTTCGAGAGGAAGAACACTGAAGCTTTCTTT. Translation gives CASSPLFERKNTEAFF.

The chain recombines TRBV29-1 with TRBJ2-2; D ambiguous. Germline lookup yields CDR1 SQVTM and CDR2 ANQGSEA. The CDR3 is made up of 14 amino acids. Trimming pared 7 bases from V and 1 base from J, leaving 13 bases between. This CDR3 is CSGGLGRNTGELFF. The CDR3 coding sequence is TGCAGCGGGGGTCTGGGCAGGAACACCGGGGAGCTGTTTTTT.

At least ten counts were recorded for this clonotype. The rearrangement links TRBV6-2 or TRBV6-3 to TRBJ1-6, with a weak D call TRBD1 (5 bases). The CDR3 extends over 16 amino acids. Germline V gene sequence: CDR1 MNHEY, CDR2 SVGEGT. V dropped 5 bases and J dropped 10 bases, with 21 bases sitting between them. Written as DNA, the CDR3 is TGTGCCAGCAGTCGGTGGGACCCAGCGAGGGGATCACCCCTCCACTTT. Translated: CASSRWDPARGSPLHF.

This clonotype was recorded at least ten times. V usage is TRBV12-3 or TRBV12-4 and J usage is TRBJ1-4; D is possibly TRBD1 (6 bases). V lost 7 bases and J 3 bases, leaving 12 bases between the germline ends. This CDR3 is built from 14 residues. Here the CDR3 reads CASKTGISNEKLFF. The CDR3 coding sequence is TGTGCCAGCAAAACAGGGATTTCTAATGAAAAACTGTTTTTT.

Many counts were recorded for this clonotype. The chain uses TRBV20-1 and TRBJ1-3; unclear D gene. Trimming took 7 bases from V and 0 from J, leaving 13 bases between them. The CDR3 is made up of 14 amino acids. From germline, CDR1 is DFQATT and CDR2 SNEGSKA (reference sequence). CDR3 DNA sequence: TGCAGTGTCCGGACGGGAAGCTCTGGAAACACCATATATTTT. Protein: CSVRTGSSGNTIYF.

This clonotype was counted between two and nine times. CDR3 DNA sequence: TGCGCCAGCAGCCAGTACACAGGGGGCGCGTACGAGCAGTACTTC. Translation gives CASSQYTGGAYEQYF. The V and J genes are TRBV4-3 and TRBJ2-7; 9 bases align to TRBD1. With 3 bases clipped from V and 4 bases from J, the junction kept 7 bases outside the gene matches. This CDR3 has 15 residues. Germline V CDR1 and CDR2: LGHNA, YSLEER.

The J gene is TRBJ2-2, the V gene TRBV29-1; D gene unclear. This CDR3 region has 13 residues. Between the trimmed V and J ends, which lost 4 bases and 1 base, there was a span of 7 bases. The germline V gene encodes CDR1 SQVTM and CDR2 ANQGSEA. CDR3 sequence (DNA): TGCAGCGTTGGAGTAGAGAACACCGGGGAGCTGTTTTTT. It is translated as CSVGVENTGELFF.